This T cell receptor beta chain was recorded in a study of T cell responses to AZD1222 COVID-19 vaccine (dated by TCRdb to 2020 to 2023). As for the study more broadly: TCR sequencing covered fewer than 250 trial participants: 200 to 210 given two doses of AZD1222 and 26 given two doses of MenACWY control vaccine. Enrollment into the trials was organized by age into subgroups of 18-55, 56-69 and 70-plus years, and those subgroups contained around 150, 28 and 57 TCR-sequenced participants, respectively. The full study reports these points: Conclusions about previously exposed vaccinees were limited because only a handful of AZD1222 recipients were SARS-CoV-2 seropositive at baseline. Epitopes outside the regions mutated in the B.1.351 and B.1.1.7 variants were reportedly recognized by nearly half of the unique spike-specific TCRs. No day 14 peak-response samples were available, so repertoires were characterized only after the peak T cell response. CD4 TCRs associated with the vaccine covered the entire spike protein, and the dominant responses were in regions 160-218 and 743-854. In the small 56-69-year group, the increase in depth fell short of significance, most likely because of low power. Spike-specific TCR breadth and depth rose significantly after two AZD1222 doses compared with day 0 and with MenACWY recipients. Participants were mostly white British, with more females than males. The authors suggested clonal diversity may have been underestimated.

The CDR3 regions of human TCRbeta chains were analyzed by immunosequencing. In the authors' own workflow: Repertoire TCRs were checked for matches against a reference library of SARS-CoV-2-specific TCRs that had been generated using the MIRA antigen-specificity platform. Breadth meant the fraction of unique TCRs that were SARS-CoV-2-associated, whereas depth meant the fraction of total T cells that were SARS-CoV-2-associated. Using the MIRA data, each spike-specific TCR was assigned both to the spike region to which the TCR was reactive and to a CD4 or CD8 class. Log10-transformed breadth and depth values were compared by one-way ANOVA with Sidak's multiple comparisons tests. TCRdb took over this immuneACCESS table, retaining in-frame rearrangements with V and J assigned. Such tables are incomplete; in checked studies, under half of the missing clones stem from an unresolved V gene, and the remainder is unexplained. Clone size and the V and J calls come from that table; the DNA yielded D and trimming. The sample contains 95,000 to 100,000 clones, approximately 87% of them found a single time. 10% to 13% of the sample lies in the top ten.

Comments on this clone: Its cognate antigen has yet to be identified. The record has no base qualities; no much larger clone is one base away.

Read against the paper, the sample's time point label means: about 28 days (+/-7) after the second vaccine dose. AZD1222 recipients whose second dose came at about 4 weeks and those whose second dose came at about 12 weeks were combined into one group, since spike-specific TCR depth and breadth did not differ between the two schedules. The vaccinee samples were drawn from two UK trials, COV001 and COV002, one of which was a single-blind randomized controlled phase 2/3 trial testing AZD1222 (ChAdOx1 nCoV-19) in healthy adults. For TCRbeta chain sequencing, PBMC samples were collected from trial participants at day 0 and at day 28 after the second dose. According to the germline V gene, CDR1 reads ENHRY and CDR2 reads SYGVKD. V drops 4 bases and J drops 2 bases, leaving 9 bases in between. From cysteine to phenylalanine, the CDR3 is 13 amino acids long. The kept DNA is CDR3 alone, 39 bases in frame from the first base.

The rearrangement joined TRBV10-3 to TRBJ2-7; 5 matching bases give a weak D call of TRBD1. This receptor was identified in an adult who received the AZD1222 COVID-19 vaccine. This material consisted of peripheral blood, taken 28 days after the second AZD1222 dose. Read as DNA, the sequence is TGTGCCATCAGTGGGGGCAGTCCCTACGAGCAGTACTTC. Translated, it gives CAISGGSPYEQYF.